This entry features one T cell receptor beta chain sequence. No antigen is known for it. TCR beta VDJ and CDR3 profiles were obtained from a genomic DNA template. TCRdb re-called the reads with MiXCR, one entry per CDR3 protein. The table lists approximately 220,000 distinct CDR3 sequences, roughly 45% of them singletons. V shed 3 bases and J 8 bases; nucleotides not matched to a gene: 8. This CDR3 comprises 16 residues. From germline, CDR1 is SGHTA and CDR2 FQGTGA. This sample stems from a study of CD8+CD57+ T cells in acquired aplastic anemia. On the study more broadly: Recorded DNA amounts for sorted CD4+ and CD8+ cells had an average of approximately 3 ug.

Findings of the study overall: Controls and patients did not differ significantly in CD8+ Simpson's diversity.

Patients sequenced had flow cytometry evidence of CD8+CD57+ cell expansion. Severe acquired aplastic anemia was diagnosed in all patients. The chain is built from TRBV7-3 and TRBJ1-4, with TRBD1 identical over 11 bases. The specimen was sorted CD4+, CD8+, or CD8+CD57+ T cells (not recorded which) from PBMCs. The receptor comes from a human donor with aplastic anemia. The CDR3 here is CASSFPDRGRKEKLFF. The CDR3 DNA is TGTGCCAGCAGCTTCCCGGACAGGGGGCGAAAAGAAAAACTGTTTTTT. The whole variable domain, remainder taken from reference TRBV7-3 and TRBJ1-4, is GAGVSQTPSNKVTEKGKYVELRCDPISGHTALYWYRQSLGQGPEFLIYFQGTGAADDSGLPNDRFFAVRPEGSVSTLKIQRTERGDSAVYLCASSFPDRGRKEKLFFGSGTQLSVL.